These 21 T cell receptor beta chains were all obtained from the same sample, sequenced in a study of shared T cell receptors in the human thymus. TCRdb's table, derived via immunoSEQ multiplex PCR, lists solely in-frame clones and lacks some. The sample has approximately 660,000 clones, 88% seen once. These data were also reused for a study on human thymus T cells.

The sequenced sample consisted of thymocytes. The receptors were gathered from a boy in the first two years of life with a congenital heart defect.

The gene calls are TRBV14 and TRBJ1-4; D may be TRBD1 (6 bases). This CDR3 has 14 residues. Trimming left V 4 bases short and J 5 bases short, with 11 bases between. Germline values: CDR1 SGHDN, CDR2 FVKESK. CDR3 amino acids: CASSPRQENEKLFF. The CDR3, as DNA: TGTGCCAGCAGCCCGAGACAGGAAAATGAAAAACTGTTTTTT.

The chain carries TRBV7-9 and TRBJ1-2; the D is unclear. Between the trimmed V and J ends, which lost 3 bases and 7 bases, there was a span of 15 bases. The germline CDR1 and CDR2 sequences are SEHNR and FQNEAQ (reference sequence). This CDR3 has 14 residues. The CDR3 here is CASSLYPGVGGYTF. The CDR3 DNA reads TGTGCCAGCAGCTTGTATCCGGGTGTGGGTGGCTACACCTTC.

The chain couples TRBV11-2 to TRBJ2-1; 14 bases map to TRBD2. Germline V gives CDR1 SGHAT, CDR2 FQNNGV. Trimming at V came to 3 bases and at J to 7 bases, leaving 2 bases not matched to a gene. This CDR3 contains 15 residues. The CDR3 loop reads CASSFGTSGRNEQFF. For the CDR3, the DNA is TGTGCCAGCAGCTTCGGGACTAGCGGGAGAAATGAGCAGTTCTTC.

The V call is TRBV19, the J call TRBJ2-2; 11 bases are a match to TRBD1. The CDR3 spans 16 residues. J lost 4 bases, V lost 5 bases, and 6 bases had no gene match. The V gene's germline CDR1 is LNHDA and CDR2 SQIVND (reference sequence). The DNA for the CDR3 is TGTGCCAGTAGTCCGAGGGGGACAGGGGGCACCGGGGAGCTGTTTTTT. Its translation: CASSPRGTGGTGELFF.

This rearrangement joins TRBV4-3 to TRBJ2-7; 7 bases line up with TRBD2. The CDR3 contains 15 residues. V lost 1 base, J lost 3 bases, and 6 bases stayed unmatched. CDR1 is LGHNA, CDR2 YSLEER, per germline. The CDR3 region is CASSQGLANLYEQYF. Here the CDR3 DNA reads TGCGCCAGCAGCCAAGGACTAGCTAACCTCTACGAGCAGTACTTC.

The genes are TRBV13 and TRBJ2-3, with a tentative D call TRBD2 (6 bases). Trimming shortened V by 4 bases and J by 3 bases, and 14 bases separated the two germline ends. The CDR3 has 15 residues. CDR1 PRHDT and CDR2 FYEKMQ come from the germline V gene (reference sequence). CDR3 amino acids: CASSSLQLATDTQYF. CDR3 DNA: TGTGCCAGCAGCTCCCTCCAACTAGCTACAGATACGCAGTATTTT.

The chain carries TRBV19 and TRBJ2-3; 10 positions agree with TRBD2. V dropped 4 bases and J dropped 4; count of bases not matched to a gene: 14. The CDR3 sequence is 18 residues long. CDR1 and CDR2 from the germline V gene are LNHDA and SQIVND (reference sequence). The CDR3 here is CASSTTNEAGGKADTQYF. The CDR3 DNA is TGTGCCAGTAGTACTACGAACGAAGCGGGAGGGAAGGCAGATACGCAGTATTTT.

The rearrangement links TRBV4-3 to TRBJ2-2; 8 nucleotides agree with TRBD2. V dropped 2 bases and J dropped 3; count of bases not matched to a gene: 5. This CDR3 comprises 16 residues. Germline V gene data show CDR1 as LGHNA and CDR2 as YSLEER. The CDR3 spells CASSQREGLDTGELFF. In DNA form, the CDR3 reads TGCGCCAGCAGCCAACGGGAGGGCCTCGACACCGGGGAGCTGTTTTTT.

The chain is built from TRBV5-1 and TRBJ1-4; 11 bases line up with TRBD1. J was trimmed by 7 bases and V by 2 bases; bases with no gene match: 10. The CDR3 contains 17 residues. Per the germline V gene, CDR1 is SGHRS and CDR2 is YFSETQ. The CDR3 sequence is CASSFGTGGGTGEKLFF. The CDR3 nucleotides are TGCGCCAGCAGCTTCGGGACAGGGGGAGGCACGGGTGAAAAACTGTTTTTT.

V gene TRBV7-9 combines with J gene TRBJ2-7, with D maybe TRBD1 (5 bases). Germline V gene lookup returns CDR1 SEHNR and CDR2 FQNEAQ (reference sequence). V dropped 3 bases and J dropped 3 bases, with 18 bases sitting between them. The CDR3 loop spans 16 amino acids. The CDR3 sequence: CASSFQRDSTRYEQYF. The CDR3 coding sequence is TGTGCCAGCAGCTTCCAGAGAGACAGCACTCGCTACGAGCAGTACTTC. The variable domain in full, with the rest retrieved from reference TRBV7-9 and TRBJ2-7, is DTGVSQNPRHKITKRGQNVTFRCDPISEHNRLYWYRQTLGQGPEFLTYFQNEAQLEKSRLLSDRFSAERPKGSFSTLEIQRTEQGDSAMYLCASSFQRDSTRYEQYFGPGTRLTVT.

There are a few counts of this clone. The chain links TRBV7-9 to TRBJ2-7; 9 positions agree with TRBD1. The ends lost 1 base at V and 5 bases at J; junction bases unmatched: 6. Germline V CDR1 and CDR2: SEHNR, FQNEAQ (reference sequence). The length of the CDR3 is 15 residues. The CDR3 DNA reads TGTGCCAGCAGCTTAGAGGGACAGGGTTACCACGAGCAGTACTTC. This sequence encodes CASSLEGQGYHEQYF.

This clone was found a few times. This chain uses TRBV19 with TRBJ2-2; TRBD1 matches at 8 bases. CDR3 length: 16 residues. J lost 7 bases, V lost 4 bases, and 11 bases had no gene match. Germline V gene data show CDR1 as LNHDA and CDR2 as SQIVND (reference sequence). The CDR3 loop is CASSTGDRSVGGELFF. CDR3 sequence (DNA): TGTGCCAGTAGTACTGGGGACAGGTCTGTTGGCGGGGAGCTGTTTTTT. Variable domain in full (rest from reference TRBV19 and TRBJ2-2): DGGITQSPKYLFRKEGQNVTLSCEQNLNHDAMYWYRQDPGQGLRLIYYSQIVNDFQKGDIAEGYSVSREKKESFPLTVTSAQKNPTAFYLCASSTGDRSVGGELFFGEGSRLTVL.

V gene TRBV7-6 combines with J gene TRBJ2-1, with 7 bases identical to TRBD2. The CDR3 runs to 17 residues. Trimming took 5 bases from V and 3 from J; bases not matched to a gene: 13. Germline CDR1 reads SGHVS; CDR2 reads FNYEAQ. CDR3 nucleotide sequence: TGTGCCAGCAGCCACGATAGCGTAGCGGGCTACTACAATGAGCAGTTCTTC. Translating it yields CASSHDSVAGYYNEQFF.

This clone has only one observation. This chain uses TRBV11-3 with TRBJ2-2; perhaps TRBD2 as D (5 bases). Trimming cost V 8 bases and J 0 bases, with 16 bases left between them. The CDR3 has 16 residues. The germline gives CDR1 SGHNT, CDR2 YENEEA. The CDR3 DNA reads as TGTGCCAGCCGCCGGGGTACCCATTCGAACACCGGGGAGCTGTTTTTT. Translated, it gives CASRRGTHSNTGELFF.

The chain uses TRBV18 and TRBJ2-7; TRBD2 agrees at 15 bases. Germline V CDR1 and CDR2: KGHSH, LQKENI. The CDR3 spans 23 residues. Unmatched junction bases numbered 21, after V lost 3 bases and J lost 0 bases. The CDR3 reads CASSPLLWTPGLAGGLSSYEQYF. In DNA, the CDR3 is TGTGCCAGCTCACCGCTTCTCTGGACACCCGGACTAGCGGGAGGGTTGAGCTCCTACGAGCAGTACTTC.

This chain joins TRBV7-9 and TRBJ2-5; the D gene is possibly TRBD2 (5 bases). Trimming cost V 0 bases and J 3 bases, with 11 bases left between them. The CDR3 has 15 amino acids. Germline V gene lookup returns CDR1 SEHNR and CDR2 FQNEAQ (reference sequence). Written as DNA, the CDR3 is TGTGCCAGCAGCTTAGCTCGGGGTCTGAAAGAGACCCAGTACTTC. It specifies CASSLARGLKETQYF.

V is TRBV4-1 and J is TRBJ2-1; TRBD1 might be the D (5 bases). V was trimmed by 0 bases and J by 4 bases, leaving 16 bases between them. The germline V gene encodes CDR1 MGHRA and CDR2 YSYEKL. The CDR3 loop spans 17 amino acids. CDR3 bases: TGCGCCAGCAGCCAAGATAGTAGGGCAGGGCCTTACAATGAGCAGTTCTTC. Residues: CASSQDSRAGPYNEQFF.

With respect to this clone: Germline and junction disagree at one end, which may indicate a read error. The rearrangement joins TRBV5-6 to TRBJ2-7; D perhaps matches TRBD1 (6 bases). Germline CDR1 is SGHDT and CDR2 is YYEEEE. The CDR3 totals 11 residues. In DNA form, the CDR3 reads TGTGCCAGCAGCCTCCGACAGGTGAAGGGCTTC. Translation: CASSLRQVKGF.

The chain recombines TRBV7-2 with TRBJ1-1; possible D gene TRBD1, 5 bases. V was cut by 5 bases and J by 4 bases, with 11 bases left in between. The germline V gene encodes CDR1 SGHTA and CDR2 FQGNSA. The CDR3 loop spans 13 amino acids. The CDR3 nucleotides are TGTGCCAGCAGCCAGGAGGGGAGCACTGAAGCTTTCTTT. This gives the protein CASSQEGSTEAFF. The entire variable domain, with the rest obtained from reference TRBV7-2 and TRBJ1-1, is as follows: GAGVSQSPSNKVTEKGKDVELRCDPISGHTALYWYRQSLGQGLEFLIYFQGNSAPDKSGLPSDRFSAERTGGSVSTLTIQRTQQEDSAVYLCASSQEGSTEAFFGQGTRLTVV.

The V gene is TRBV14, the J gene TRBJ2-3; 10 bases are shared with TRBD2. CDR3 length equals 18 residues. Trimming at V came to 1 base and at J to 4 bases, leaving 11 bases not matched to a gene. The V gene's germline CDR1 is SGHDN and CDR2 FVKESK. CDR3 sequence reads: CASSQAPTSGTWADTQYF. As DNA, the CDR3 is TGTGCCAGCAGCCAAGCTCCAACTAGCGGGACGTGGGCAGATACGCAGTATTTT.

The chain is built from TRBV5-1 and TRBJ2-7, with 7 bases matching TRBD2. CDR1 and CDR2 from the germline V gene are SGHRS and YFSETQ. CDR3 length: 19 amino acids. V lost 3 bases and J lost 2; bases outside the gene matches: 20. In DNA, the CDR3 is TGCGCCAGCAGCTCTCTTTCCGGGTTGAGTAGCGGGTCCGCCTACGAGCAGTACTTC. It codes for CASSSLSGLSSGSAYEQYF.